A selection of T cell receptor beta chains follows, all from one sample in a study of OX40 agonist ivuxolimab in advanced cancers. Assay: immunoSEQ multiplex PCR; the TCRdb copy retains only in-frame clones and omits some. In the table there are about 58,000 clones, 80% to 90% of which are singletons. Specimen: CD4+ or CD8+ T cells sorted from blood, collected in a trial of the OX40 agonist ivuxolimab. The receptors originated from an adult with an advanced solid tumor such as melanoma, head and neck, liver or kidney cancer. Both conserved end residues are part of each CDR3. A D gene is named only where the DNA matches it firmly. Not every row has a clone size; where given, it reads once, few, many or a size class.

>TRBV9|-|-|TRBJ2-2
CASSVDPGELFF
TGTGCCAGCAGCGTAGACCCCGGGGAGCTGTTTTTT
>TRBV6-5|-|TRBD1|TRBJ1-2
CASSQTGGPAYGYTF
TGTGCCAGCAGTCAGACAGGGGGGCCTGCCTACGGCTACACCTTC
>TRBV28|-|-|TRBJ2-6
CASGVRSGANVLTF
TGTGCCAGCGGGGTCCGCTCTGGGGCCAACGTCCTGACTTTC
>TRBV5-1|-|-|TRBJ1-1
CASSLEGTEAFF
TGCGCCAGCAGCTTGGAGGGAACTGAAGCTTTCTTT
>TRBV7-2|-|-|TRBJ2-6
CASSLLANVLTF
TGTGCCAGCAGCTTACTGGCCAACGTCCTGACTTTC
>TRBV10-3|-|-|TRBJ2-5
CAISGTGDFQETQYF
TGTGCCATCAGTGGAACTGGTGATTTTCAAGAGACCCAGTACTTC
>TRBV13|-|TRBD1|TRBJ2-3
CASSTGQGGTDTQYF
TGTGCCAGCAGCACCGGACAGGGGGGCACAGATACGCAGTATTTT
>TRBV10-2|-|-|TRBJ1-6
CASSESNSPLHF
TGCGCCAGCAGTGAGAGCAATTCACCCCTCCACTTT
>TRBV6-1|-|-|TRBJ2-3
CASSARGTDTQYF
TGTGCCAGCAGCGCCAGGGGAACAGATACGCAGTATTTT
>TRBV9|-|TRBD1|TRBJ1-4
CASSSTQGQGNEKLFF
TGTGCCAGCAGCTCAACCCAGGGACAGGGAAATGAAAAACTGTTTTTT
>TRBV5-1|few|TRBD1|TRBJ1-2
CASSLADRENGYTF
TGCGCCAGCAGCTTGGCCGACAGGGAGAATGGCTACACCTTC
>TRBV11-2|once|TRBD2|TRBJ2-1
CASSSRTSGGSYNEQFF
TGTGCCAGCAGCTCGCGGACTAGCGGGGGTTCCTACAATGAGCAGTTCTTC
>TRBV10-3|-|TRBD1|TRBJ1-4
CAISERTGLNEKLFF
TGTGCCATCAGTGAAAGGACAGGATTAAATGAAAAACTGTTTTTT
>TRBV7-2|once|TRBD1|TRBJ1-6
CASKARDREGSPLHF
TGTGCCAGCAAGGCCCGGGACAGGGAGGGTTCACCCCTCCACTTT
>TRBV4-1|-|TRBD1|TRBJ1-3
CASSREGQPNSGNTIYF
TGCGCCAGCAGCCGGGAGGGACAGCCTAACTCTGGAAACACCATATATTTT
>TRBV28|-|-|TRBJ2-7
CASSSRWQSSYEQYF
TGTGCCAGCAGTTCCCGTTGGCAGAGCTCCTACGAGCAGTACTTC
>TRBV6-5|few|-|TRBJ1-1
CASPRALSDTEAFF
TGTGCCAGCCCGAGGGCCCTGAGCGACACTGAAGCTTTCTTT
>TRBV2|-|-|TRBJ1-4
CASRDIEKLFF
TGTGCCAGCAGGGATATTGAAAAACTGTTTTTT
>TRBV6-6|-|TRBD1|TRBJ1-5
CASIQTGARYQPQHF
TGTGCCAGCATCCAAACAGGGGCCCGCTATCAGCCCCAGCATTTT
>TRBV2|once|-|TRBJ1-4
CASSRGNEKLFF
TGTGCCAGCAGCAGGGGTAATGAAAAACTGTTTTTT
>TRBV28|-|TRBD1|TRBJ1-2
CASSLGTGGGFGYTF
TGTGCCAGCAGTTTGGGGACAGGGGGAGGATTTGGCTACACCTTC
>TRBV7-9|-|-|TRBJ1-5
CASSLDGGRNQPQHF
TGTGCCAGCAGCTTAGATGGGGGACGTAATCAGCCCCAGCATTTT
>TRBV2|once|TRBD1|TRBJ1-2
CASSGGTGQYGYTF
TGTGCCAGCAGTGGGGGGACAGGGCAATATGGCTACACCTTC
>TRBV6-6|-|TRBD2|TRBJ2-7
CASASGRGYEQYF
TGTGCCAGCGCGTCCGGGAGGGGGTACGAGCAGTACTTC
>TRBV6-5|-|-|TRBJ2-5
CASSYSSARETQYF
TGTGCCAGCAGTTACTCGTCGGCTCGGGAGACCCAGTACTTC
>TRBV4-1|-|TRBD2|TRBJ2-1
CASSQGPSGGAINEQFF
TGCGCCAGCAGCCAAGGCCCTAGCGGGGGGGCCATCAATGAGCAGTTCTTC
>TRBV9|-|TRBD2|TRBJ2-3
CASSVLAGGQDTQYF
TGTGCCAGCAGCGTACTAGCGGGGGGGCAAGATACGCAGTATTTT
>TRBV27|-|TRBD2|TRBJ2-5
CASRPLAGGETQYF
TGTGCCAGCAGACCTCTGGCGGGGGGCGAGACCCAGTACTTC
>TRBV4-1|once|-|TRBJ1-5
CASSQEVGLHGSAQHF
TGCGCCAGCAGCCAAGAGGTGGGACTCCATGGATCAGCCCAGCATTTT